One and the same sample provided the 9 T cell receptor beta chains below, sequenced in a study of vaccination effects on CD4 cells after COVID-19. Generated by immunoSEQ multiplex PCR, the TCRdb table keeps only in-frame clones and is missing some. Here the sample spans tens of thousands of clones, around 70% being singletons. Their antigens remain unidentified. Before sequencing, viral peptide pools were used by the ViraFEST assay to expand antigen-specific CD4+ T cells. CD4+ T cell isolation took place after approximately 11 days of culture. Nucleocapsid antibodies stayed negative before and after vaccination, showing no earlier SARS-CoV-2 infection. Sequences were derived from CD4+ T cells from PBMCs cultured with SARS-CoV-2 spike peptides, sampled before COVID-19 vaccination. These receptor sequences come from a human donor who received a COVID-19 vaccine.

CDR3 DNA: TGTGCCAGCAGCTGGAGCGGTTCTAATGAAAAACTGTTTTTT. Translation gives CASSWSGSNEKLFF. The V and J genes are TRBV5-5 and TRBJ1-4; D call uncertain. CDR1 and CDR2 from the germline V gene are SGHKS and YYEKEE (reference sequence). This CDR3 contains 14 residues. Trimming removed 3 bases at V and 3 bases at J, with 9 bases between. Together with reference TRBV5-5 and TRBJ1-4, the CDR3 gives the full variable domain: DAGVTQSPTHLIKTRGQQVTLRCSPISGHKSVSWYQQVLGQGPQFIFQYYEKEERGRGNFPDRFSARQFPNYSSELNVNALLLGDSALYLCASSWSGSNEKLFFGSGTQLSVL.

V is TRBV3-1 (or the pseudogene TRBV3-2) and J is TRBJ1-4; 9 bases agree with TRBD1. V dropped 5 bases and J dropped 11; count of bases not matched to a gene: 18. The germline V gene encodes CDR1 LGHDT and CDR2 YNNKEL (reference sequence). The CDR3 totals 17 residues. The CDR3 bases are TGTGCCAGCAGCACAACTCAAACAGGGGGCAGGGGTGTGAAACTGTTTTTT. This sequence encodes CASSTTQTGGRGVKLFF.

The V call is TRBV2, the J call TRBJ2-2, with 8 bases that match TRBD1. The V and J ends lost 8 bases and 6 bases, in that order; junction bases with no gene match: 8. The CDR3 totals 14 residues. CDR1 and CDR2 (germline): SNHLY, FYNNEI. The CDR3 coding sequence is TGTGCCAGCCGAGAGGACAGGGTAGCCGGGGAGCTGTTTTTT. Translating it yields CASREDRVAGELFF.

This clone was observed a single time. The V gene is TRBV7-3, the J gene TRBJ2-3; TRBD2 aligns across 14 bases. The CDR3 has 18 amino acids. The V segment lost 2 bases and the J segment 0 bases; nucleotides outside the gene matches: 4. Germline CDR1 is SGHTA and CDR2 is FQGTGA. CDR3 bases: TGTGCCAGCAGCTTACGACTAGCGGGGGGGCTGAGCACAGATACGCAGTATTTT. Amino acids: CASSLRLAGGLSTDTQYF.

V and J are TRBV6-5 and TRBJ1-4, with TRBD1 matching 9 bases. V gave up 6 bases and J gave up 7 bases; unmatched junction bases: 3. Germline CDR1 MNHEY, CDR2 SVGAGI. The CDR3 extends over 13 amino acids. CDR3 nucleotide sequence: TGTGCCAGCAGGGACAGGGGTCGTGAAAAACTGTTTTTT. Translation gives CASRDRGREKLFF.

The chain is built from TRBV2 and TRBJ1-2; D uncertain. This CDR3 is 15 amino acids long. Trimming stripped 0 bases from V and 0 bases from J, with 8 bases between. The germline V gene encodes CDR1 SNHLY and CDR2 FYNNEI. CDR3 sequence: CASSEARAANYGYTF. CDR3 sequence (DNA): TGTGCCAGCAGTGAAGCGAGGGCGGCTAACTATGGCTACACCTTC.

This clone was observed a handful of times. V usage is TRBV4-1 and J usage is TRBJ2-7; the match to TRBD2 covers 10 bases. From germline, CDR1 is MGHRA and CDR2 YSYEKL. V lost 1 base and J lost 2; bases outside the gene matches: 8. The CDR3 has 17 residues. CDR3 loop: CASSQVLGLADTYEQYF. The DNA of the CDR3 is TGCGCCAGCAGCCAAGTGTTAGGACTAGCGGATACCTACGAGCAGTACTTC.

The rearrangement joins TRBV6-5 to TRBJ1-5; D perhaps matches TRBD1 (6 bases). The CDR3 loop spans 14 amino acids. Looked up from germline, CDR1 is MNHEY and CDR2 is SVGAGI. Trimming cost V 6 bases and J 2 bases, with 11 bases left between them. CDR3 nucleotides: TGTGCCAGCAGAAGGGGGGCGGGCAATCAGCCCCAGCATTTT. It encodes CASRRGAGNQPQHF.

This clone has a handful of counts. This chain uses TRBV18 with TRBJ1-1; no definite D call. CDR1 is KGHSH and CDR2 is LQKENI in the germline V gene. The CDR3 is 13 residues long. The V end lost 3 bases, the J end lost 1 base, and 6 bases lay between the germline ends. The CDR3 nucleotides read TGTGCCAGCTCACCGGGAGAGAACACTGAAGCTTTCTTT. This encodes CASSPGENTEAFF.